This T cell receptor (beta chain) comes out of a study of regulatory T cells in long-lasting Graves disease. General study results and limits: Study of thyroid tissue was not done, with only peripheral blood studied.

Specified time point: persistent/refractory GD, antithyroid drugs over 5 years with positive TRAb. PBMCs were the source of the RNA used for TCR sequencing. This CDR3 comprises 12 residues. Germline CDR1 reads MDHEN; CDR2 reads SYDVKM. Comments on this clonotype: The antigen remains unidentified. A clone one base away is much larger, so this may be a read error.

Through Arm-PCR of CDR3 regions and iRepertoire HTBI primers, TCR beta libraries were built. TCRdb passed the multiplex PCR reads through MiXCR, listing each CDR3 protein once. The sample lists about 340,000 distinct CDR3 sequences, around a fifth occurring once. The sequences come from peripheral blood mononuclear cells (PBMCs), collected when the disease was refractory, from a patient treated with antithyroid drugs. V and J are TRBV28 and TRBJ2-4; D not certain. The sequence came from a female donor with Graves disease. The CDR3 loop is CASSPPLTPQCF. For the CDR3, the DNA is TGTGCCAGCAGTCCGCCCCTCACTCCTCAGTGCTTC. The full variable domain, its missing parts supplied by reference TRBV28 and TRBJ2-4, is DVKVTQSSRYLVKRTGEKVFLECVQDMDHENMFWYRQDPGLGLRLIYFSYDVKMKEKGDIPEGYSVSREKKERFSLILESASTNQTSMYLCASSPPLTPQCFGAGTRLSVL.